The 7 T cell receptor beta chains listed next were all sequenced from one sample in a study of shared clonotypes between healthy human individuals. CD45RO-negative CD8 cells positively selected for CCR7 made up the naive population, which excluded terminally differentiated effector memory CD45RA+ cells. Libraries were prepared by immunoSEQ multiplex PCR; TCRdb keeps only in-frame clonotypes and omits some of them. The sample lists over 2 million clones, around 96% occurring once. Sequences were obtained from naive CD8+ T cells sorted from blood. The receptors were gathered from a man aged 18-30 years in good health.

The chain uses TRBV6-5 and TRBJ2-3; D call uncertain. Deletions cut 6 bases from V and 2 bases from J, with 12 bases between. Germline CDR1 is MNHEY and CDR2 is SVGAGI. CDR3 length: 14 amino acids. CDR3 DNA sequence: TGTGCCAGCAGCCTCTCGGTTCCCACAGATACGCAGTATTTT. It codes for CASSLSVPTDTQYF.

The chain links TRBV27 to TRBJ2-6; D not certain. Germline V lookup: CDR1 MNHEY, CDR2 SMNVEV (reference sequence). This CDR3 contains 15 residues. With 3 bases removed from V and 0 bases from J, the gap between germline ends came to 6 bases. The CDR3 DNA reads TGTGCCAGCAGTTTTTCCTTCTCTGGGGCCAACGTCCTGACTTTC. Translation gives CASSFSFSGANVLTF. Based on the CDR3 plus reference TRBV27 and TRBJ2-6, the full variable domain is EAQVTQNPRYLITVTGKKLTVTCSQNMNHEYMSWYRQDPGLGLRQIYYSMNVEVTDKGDVPEGYKVSRKEKRNFPLILESPSPNQTSLYFCASSFSFSGANVLTFGAGSRLTVL.

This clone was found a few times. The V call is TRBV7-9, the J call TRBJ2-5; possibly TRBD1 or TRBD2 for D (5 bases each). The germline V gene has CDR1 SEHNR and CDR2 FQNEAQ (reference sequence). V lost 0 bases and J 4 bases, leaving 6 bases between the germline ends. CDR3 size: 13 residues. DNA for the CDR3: TGTGCCAGCAGCTTAGCGGGGGTAGAGACCCAGTACTTC. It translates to CASSLAGVETQYF.

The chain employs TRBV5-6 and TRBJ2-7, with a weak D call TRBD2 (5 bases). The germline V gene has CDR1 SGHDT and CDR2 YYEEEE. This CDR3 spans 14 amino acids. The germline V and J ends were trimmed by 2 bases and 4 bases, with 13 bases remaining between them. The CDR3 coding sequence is TGTGCCAGCAGCTTCCGGGATTATATTTACGAGCAGTACTTC. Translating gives CASSFRDYIYEQYF.

The chain's CDR3 is CASSLDSSGLQETQYF. Written as DNA, the CDR3 is TGTGCCAGCAGCTTAGATTCATCGGGGCTCCAAGAGACCCAGTACTTC. The rearrangement uses TRBV11-2 and TRBJ2-5; D assignment may be TRBD1 or TRBD2 (5 bases each). V was clipped by 0 bases and J by 1 base, with 12 bases between them. The CDR3 is 16 residues long. CDR1 SGHAT and CDR2 FQNNGV come from the germline V gene.

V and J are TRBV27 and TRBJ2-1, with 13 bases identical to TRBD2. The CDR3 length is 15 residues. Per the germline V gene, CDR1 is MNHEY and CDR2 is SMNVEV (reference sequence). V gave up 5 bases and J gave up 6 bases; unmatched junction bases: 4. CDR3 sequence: CASSTGLAGSNEQFF. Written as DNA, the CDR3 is TGTGCCAGCAGTACGGGACTAGCGGGATCCAATGAGCAGTTCTTC.

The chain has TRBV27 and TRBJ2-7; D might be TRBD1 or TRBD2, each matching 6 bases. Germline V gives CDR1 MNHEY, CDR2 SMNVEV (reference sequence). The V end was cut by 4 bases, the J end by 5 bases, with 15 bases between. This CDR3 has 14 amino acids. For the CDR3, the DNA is TGTGCCAGCAGTTCCCGGGGGCTAGGCGACGAGCAGTACTTC. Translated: CASSSRGLGDEQYF.